Presented here are 22 T cell receptor beta chains from one specimen sequenced in a study of Ad26.COV2.S vaccination and SARS-CoV-2 variants. TCRdb's table, derived via immunoSEQ multiplex PCR, lists solely in-frame clones and lacks some. The repertoire holds 300,000 to 400,000 clones, with less than 90% as singletons. The treatment here: about 20 received Ad26.COV2.S at low or high dose, single or two shots; a few received placebo; per-sample allocation not given. Samples were taken on day 63 after the first vaccine or placebo injection. The sequencing here drew on peripheral blood, taken in a trial of Ad26.COV2.S vaccine versus placebo. These receptors were obtained from a person between 18 and 65 years old who received the Ad26.COV2.S COVID-19 vaccine or a placebo.

V usage is TRBV4-2 and J usage is TRBJ2-7; D remains ambiguous. This CDR3 is built from 15 residues. V dropped 0 bases and J dropped 2 bases, with 11 bases sitting between them. The germline V gene encodes CDR1 LGHNA and CDR2 YNFKEQ. The CDR3 nucleotides are TGTGCCAGCAGCCAAGATGGTACAGATCCCTACGAGCAGTACTTC. This encodes CASSQDGTDPYEQYF.

The chain has TRBV27 and TRBJ2-7, with a possible D match to TRBD2 (6 bases). The ends were cut back, 3 bases at V and 2 bases at J, with 11 bases in the middle. This CDR3 spans 14 amino acids. Germline CDR1 and CDR2: MNHEY and SMNVEV (reference sequence). The DNA for the CDR3 is TGTGCCAGCAGTTTCCACACGGGGGCCTACGAGCAGTACTTC. Protein: CASSFHTGAYEQYF.

This clone was observed at least ten times. V and J are TRBV25-1 and TRBJ1-5, with D possibly being TRBD1 (5 bases). Germline CDR1 MGHDK, CDR2 SYGVNS. V lost 1 base, J lost 4 bases, and 14 bases lay in between. The CDR3 loop spans 16 amino acids. CDR3 loop: CASSEFGRDVNQPQHF. Here the CDR3 DNA reads TGTGCCAGCAGTGAATTTGGCAGGGACGTTAATCAGCCCCAGCATTTT.

The chain is built from TRBV5-1 and TRBJ2-5; D call uncertain. The length of the CDR3 is 13 residues. Germline V gene lookup returns CDR1 SGHRS and CDR2 YFSETQ. V was pared by 6 bases and J by 0 bases, with 9 bases between. In DNA form, the CDR3 reads TGCGCCAGCAATGAAGGTTACCAAGAGACCCAGTACTTC. Translation gives CASNEGYQETQYF.

The chain has TRBV23-1 and TRBJ2-3; 8 bases fit TRBD1. TRBV23-1 counts as an open reading frame of uncertain function. V lost 6 bases to trimming and J lost 5 bases; unmatched junction nucleotides: 13. The CDR3 covers 16 residues. This CDR3 reads CASRPEGQGVVDTQYF. CDR3 nucleotide sequence: TGCGCCAGCAGACCAGAAGGACAGGGCGTAGTAGATACGCAGTATTTT.

The J gene is TRBJ1-4, the V gene TRBV5-1; TRBD1 aligns across 11 bases. The CDR3 spans 15 residues. The V gene's germline CDR1 is SGHRS and CDR2 YFSETQ. V gave up 3 bases and J gave up 8 bases; unmatched junction bases: 6. The CDR3 loop is CASSWDRGSGEKLFF. The CDR3, as DNA: TGCGCCAGCAGCTGGGACAGGGGGTCGGGGGAAAAACTGTTTTTT.

This clone was seen only once. The chain uses TRBV19 and TRBJ2-4; no clear D gene. Germline lookup yields CDR1 LNHDA and CDR2 SQIVND (reference sequence). The V gene lost 5 bases and the J gene lost 1 base, with 12 bases spanning the gap. CDR3 length equals 15 residues. CDR3 sequence reads: CASSGNQMAKNIQYF. CDR3 nucleotides: TGTGCCAGTAGTGGCAATCAGATGGCCAAAAACATTCAGTACTTC.

V is TRBV3-1 (or the pseudogene TRBV3-2) and J is TRBJ1-3; a possible D gene is TRBD1 (5 bases). CDR1 is LGHDT and CDR2 is YNNKEL in the germline V gene (reference sequence). Deletions cut 1 base from V and 0 bases from J, with 10 bases between. The CDR3 has 16 residues. The DNA of the CDR3 is TGTGCCAGCAGCCAAGCCTTGACAGTCTCTGGAAACACCATATATTTT. As protein: CASSQALTVSGNTIYF.

The chain employs TRBV19 and TRBJ1-5; D perhaps matches TRBD1 (5 bases). The CDR3 runs to 13 residues. Trimming took off 3 bases at V and 5 bases at J, with 8 bases between the two ends. Germline CDR1 is LNHDA and CDR2 is SQIVND (reference sequence). The CDR3 region is CASSISRDQPQHF. CDR3 nucleotides: TGTGCCAGTAGTATCTCCAGGGATCAGCCCCAGCATTTT.

This chain joins TRBV27 and TRBJ1-6, with D possibly TRBD1 on 5 matching bases. The germline V gene has CDR1 MNHEY and CDR2 SMNVEV (reference sequence). The V end was cut by 3 bases, the J end by 10 bases, with 13 bases between. The CDR3 extends over 14 amino acids. CDR3 nucleotides: TGTGCCAGCAGTTTCGGGGGGAATCAGTCACCCCTCCACTTT. This sequence encodes CASSFGGNQSPLHF.

The chain recombines TRBV19 with TRBJ1-5; perhaps TRBD1 as D (5 bases). Germline assignment: CDR1 LNHDA and CDR2 SQIVND (reference sequence). V lost 8 bases, J lost 0 bases, and 14 bases lay in between. The CDR3 is 15 amino acids. CDR3: CASADRYYSNQPQHF. In DNA form, the CDR3 reads TGTGCCAGTGCCGACAGATACTATAGCAATCAGCCCCAGCATTTT. Full variable domain (remainder filled in from reference TRBV19 and TRBJ1-5): DGGITQSPKYLFRKEGQNVTLSCEQNLNHDAMYWYRQDPGQGLRLIYYSQIVNDFQKGDIAEGYSVSREKKESFPLTVTSAQKNPTAFYLCASADRYYSNQPQHFGDGTRLSIL.

V usage is TRBV4-3 and J usage is TRBJ1-4, with a weak D call TRBD1 (5 bases). The CDR3 is 14 amino acids. V was trimmed by 0 bases and J by 8 bases, leaving 10 bases between them. Germline V gene data show CDR1 as LGHNA and CDR2 as YSLEER. CDR3 in DNA: TGCGCCAGCAGCCAAGATAGGGGCCCGGAAAAACTGTTTTTT. It codes for CASSQDRGPEKLFF.

The gene calls are TRBV28 and TRBJ1-1; D is ambiguous. Germline-derived CDR1 and CDR2 are MDHEN and SYDVKM. This CDR3 is built from 14 residues. V gave up 6 bases and J gave up 0 bases, with 11 bases separating them. Here the CDR3 DNA reads TGTGCCAGCAGCCGTAGGTGGCTGAACACTGAAGCTTTCTTT. Protein sequence: CASSRRWLNTEAFF.

The V and J genes are TRBV28 and TRBJ2-3; D could derive from TRBD1 or TRBD2 (5 bases each). This CDR3 region has 17 residues. Germline CDR1 MDHEN, CDR2 SYDVKM. Trimming removed 3 bases at V and 2 bases at J, with 18 bases between. Written as DNA, the CDR3 is TGTGCCAGCAGTTTTCCGCCGGGACGTACGGACACAGATACGCAGTATTTT. Translation gives CASSFPPGRTDTDTQYF.

CDR3 in amino acids: CASSKGQGEAFF. The CDR3, as DNA: TGTGCCAGCTCCAAAGGACAGGGTGAAGCTTTCTTT. The chain employs TRBV18 and TRBJ1-1; 8 bases map to TRBD1. Germline V gene lookup returns CDR1 KGHSH and CDR2 LQKENI. J lost 7 bases, V lost 6 bases, and 4 bases had no gene match. The CDR3 length is 12 residues.

Here the CDR3 DNA reads TGTGCCAGCAGTTTCATAGGGGGGGGCCGGACAGATACGCAGTATTTT. It specifies CASSFIGGGRTDTQYF. The V and J genes are TRBV28 and TRBJ2-3, with a weak D call TRBD2 (7 bases). With 3 bases removed from V and 3 bases from J, the gap between germline ends came to 16 bases. Germline V gene lookup returns CDR1 MDHEN and CDR2 SYDVKM. The CDR3 is 16 amino acids.

J is TRBJ2-5 and V is TRBV4-3; tentatively, D is TRBD2 (5 bases). CDR3 length equals 14 residues. Trimming removed 2 bases from V and 4 bases from J, with 11 bases in between. Germline assignment: CDR1 LGHNA and CDR2 YSLEER. The CDR3 DNA reads TGCGCCAGCAGCCAACAGCTTGGGAGAGAGACCCAGTACTTC. Translation: CASSQQLGRETQYF.

The J gene is TRBJ2-5, the V gene TRBV24-1; TRBD2 matches at 9 bases. There are 19 residues in the CDR3. V shed 0 bases, J shed 2 bases, and the junction held 12 bases outside the gene matches. Germline V gives CDR1 KGHDR, CDR2 SFDVKD. CDR3 in DNA: TGTGCCACCAGTGATTTGGCCTACGCAGCGGGGGGTCAGCAAGAGACCCAGTACTTC. It yields the protein CATSDLAYAAGGQQETQYF.

The rearrangement uses TRBV9 and TRBJ2-3, with D perhaps matching TRBD1 or TRBD2 (5 bases each). CDR1 is SGDLS and CDR2 is YYNGEE in the germline V gene. Trimming removed 3 bases from V and 2 bases from J, with 7 bases in between. This CDR3 contains 13 residues. The CDR3 spells CASSGGPTDTQYF. CDR3 bases: TGTGCCAGCAGCGGGGGACCCACAGATACGCAGTATTTT. The entire variable domain, with the rest obtained from reference TRBV9 and TRBJ2-3, is as follows: DSGVTQTPKHLITATGQRVTLRCSPRSGDLSVYWYQQSLDQGLQFLIQYYNGEERAKGNILERFSAQQFPDLHSELNLSSLELGDSALYFCASSGGPTDTQYFGPGTRLTVL.

The chain couples TRBV18 to TRBJ1-5; D is possibly TRBD1 (5 bases). Trimming took off 1 base at V and 1 base at J, with 11 bases between the two ends. Germline CDR1 reads KGHSH; CDR2 reads LQKENI. The CDR3 covers 16 residues. CDR3 residues: CASSPREGLSNQPQHF. The CDR3 region has the DNA TGTGCCAGCTCACCACGGGAGGGGTTAAGCAATCAGCCCCAGCATTTT.

The chain recombines TRBV18 with TRBJ2-7, with D perhaps TRBD1 (6 bases). V was trimmed by 5 bases and J by 5 bases, leaving 16 bases between them. CDR1 and CDR2 (germline): KGHSH, LQKENI. This CDR3 is built from 14 residues. CDR3 sequence (DNA): TGTGCCAGCTCAACCAGAAACAGGGACCACGAGCAGTACTTC. Residues: CASSTRNRDHEQYF.

This clone was recorded once. This sequence joins TRBV7-2 and TRBJ2-7, with TRBD2 identical over 10 bases. Germline assignment: CDR1 SGHTA and CDR2 FQGNSA. The CDR3 is 14 residues long. The junction had 8 bases not matched to a gene; V was cut back by 5 bases and J by 7 bases. The CDR3 DNA reads TGTGCCAGCAGCCCGGGACTAGCGAGCTGGGAGCAGTACTTC. Translated: CASSPGLASWEQYF.